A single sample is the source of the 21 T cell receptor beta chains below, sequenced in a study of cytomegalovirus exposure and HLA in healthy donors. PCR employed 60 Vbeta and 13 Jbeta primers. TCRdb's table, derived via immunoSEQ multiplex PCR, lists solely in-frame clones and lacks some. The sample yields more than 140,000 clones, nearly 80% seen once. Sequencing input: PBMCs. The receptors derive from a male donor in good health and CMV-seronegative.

CDR3: CASSLEQEYGYTF. The CDR3 DNA follows: TGTGCCAGCAGCTTGGAACAGGAATATGGCTACACCTTC. This chain connects TRBV7-9 to TRBJ1-2, with D perhaps TRBD1 (5 bases). The CDR3 is 13 amino acids. With 3 bases removed from V and 5 bases from J, the gap between germline ends came to 10 bases. Per germline, CDR1 SEHNR and CDR2 FQNEAQ (reference sequence).

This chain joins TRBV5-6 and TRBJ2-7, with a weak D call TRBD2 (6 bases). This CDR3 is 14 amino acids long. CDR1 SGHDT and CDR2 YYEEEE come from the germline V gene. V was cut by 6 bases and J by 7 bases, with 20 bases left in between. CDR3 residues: CASTQGGVFREQYF. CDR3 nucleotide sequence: TGTGCCAGCACCCAAGGAGGGGTCTTCAGGGAGCAGTACTTC. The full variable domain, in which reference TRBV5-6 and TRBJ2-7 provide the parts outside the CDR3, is DAGVTQSPTHLIKTRGQQVTLRCSPKSGHDTVSWYQQALGQGPQFIFQYYEEEERQRGNFPDRFSGHQFPNYSSELNVNALLLGDSALYLCASTQGGVFREQYFGPGTRLTVT.

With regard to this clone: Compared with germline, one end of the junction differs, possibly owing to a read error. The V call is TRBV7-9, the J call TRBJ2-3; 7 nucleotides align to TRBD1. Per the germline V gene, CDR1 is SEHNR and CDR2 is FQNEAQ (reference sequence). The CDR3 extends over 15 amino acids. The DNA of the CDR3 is TGTTCCAGCAGCTTCGGACAGGAGAGCACAGATACGCAGTATTTT. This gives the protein CSSSFGQESTDTQYF.

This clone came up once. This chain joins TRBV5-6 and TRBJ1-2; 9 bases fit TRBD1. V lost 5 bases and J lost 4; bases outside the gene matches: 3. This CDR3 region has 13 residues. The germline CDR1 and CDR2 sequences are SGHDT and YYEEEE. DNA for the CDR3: TGTGCCAGCAGGATACAGGGGGCCTATGGCTACACCTTC. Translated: CASRIQGAYGYTF. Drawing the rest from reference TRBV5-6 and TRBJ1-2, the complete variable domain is DAGVTQSPTHLIKTRGQQVTLRCSPKSGHDTVSWYQQALGQGPQFIFQYYEEEERQRGNFPDRFSGHQFPNYSSELNVNALLLGDSALYLCASRIQGAYGYTFGSGTRLTVV.

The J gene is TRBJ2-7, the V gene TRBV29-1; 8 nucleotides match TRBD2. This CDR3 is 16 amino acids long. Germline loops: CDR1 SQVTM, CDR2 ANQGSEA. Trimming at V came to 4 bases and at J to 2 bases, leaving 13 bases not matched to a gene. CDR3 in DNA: TGCAGCGTTGCTTCCCGAGCGGGAGACCACCCCTACGAGCAGTACTTC. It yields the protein CSVASRAGDHPYEQYF.

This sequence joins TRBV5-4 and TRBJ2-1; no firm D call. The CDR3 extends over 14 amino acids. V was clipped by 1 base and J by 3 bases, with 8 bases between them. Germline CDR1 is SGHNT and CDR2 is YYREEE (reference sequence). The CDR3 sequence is CASSLPQSYNEQFF. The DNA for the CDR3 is TGTGCCAGCAGCTTGCCACAGAGCTACAATGAGCAGTTCTTC.

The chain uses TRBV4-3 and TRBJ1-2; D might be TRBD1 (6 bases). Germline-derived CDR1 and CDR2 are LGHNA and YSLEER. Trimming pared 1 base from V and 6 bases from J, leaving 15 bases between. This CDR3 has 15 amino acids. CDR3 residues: CASSQVNGGLDGYTF. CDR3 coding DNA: TGCGCCAGCAGCCAAGTCAACGGGGGGCTAGATGGCTACACCTTC.

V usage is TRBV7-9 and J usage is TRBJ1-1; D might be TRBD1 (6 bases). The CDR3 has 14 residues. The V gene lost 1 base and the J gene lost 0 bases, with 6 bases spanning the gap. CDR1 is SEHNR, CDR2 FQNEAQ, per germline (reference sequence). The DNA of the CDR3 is TGTGCCAGCAGCTTAGACAGGGTGAACACTGAAGCTTTCTTT. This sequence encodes CASSLDRVNTEAFF.

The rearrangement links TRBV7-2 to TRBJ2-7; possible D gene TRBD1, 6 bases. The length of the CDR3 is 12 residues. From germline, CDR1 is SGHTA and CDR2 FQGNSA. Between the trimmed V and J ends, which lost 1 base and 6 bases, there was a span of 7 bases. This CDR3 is CASSLEGVEQYF. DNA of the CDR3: TGTGCCAGCAGCTTAGAGGGGGTCGAGCAGTACTTC.

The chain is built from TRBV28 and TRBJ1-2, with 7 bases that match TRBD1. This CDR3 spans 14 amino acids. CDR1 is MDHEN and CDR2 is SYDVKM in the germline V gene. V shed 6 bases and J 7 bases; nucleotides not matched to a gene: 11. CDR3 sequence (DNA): TGTGCCAGCAGCCTAAGACAGGGAAGGGTTGGCTACACCTTC. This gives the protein CASSLRQGRVGYTF.

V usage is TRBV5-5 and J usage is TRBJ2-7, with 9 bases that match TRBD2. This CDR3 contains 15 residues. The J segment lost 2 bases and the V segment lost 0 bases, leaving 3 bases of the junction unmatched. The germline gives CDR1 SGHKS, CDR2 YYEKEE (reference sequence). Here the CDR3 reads CASSLVASGTYEQYF. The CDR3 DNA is TGTGCCAGCAGCTTGGTGGCTAGCGGGACCTACGAGCAGTACTTC.

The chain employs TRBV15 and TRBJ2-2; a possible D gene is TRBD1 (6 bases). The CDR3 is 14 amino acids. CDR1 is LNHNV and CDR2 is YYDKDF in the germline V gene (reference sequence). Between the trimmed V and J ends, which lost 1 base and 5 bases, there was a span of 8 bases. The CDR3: CATSRGTVTGELFF. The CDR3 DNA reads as TGTGCCACCAGCAGAGGGACAGTAACCGGGGAGCTGTTTTTT.

CDR3 DNA: TGTGCCAGCAGCTCCGGACAGGTTAATTCACCCCTCCACTTT. This encodes CASSSGQVNSPLHF. The gene calls are TRBV7-8 and TRBJ1-6, with TRBD1 matching over 7 bases. Trimming cost V 4 bases and J 6 bases; bases outside gene matches: 3. Germline assignment: CDR1 SGHVS and CDR2 FQNEAQ. The CDR3 has 14 amino acids.

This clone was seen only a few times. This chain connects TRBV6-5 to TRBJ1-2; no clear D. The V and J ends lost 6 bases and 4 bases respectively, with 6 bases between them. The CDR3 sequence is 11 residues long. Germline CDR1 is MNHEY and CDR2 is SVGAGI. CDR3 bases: TGTGCCAGCAGGGACTTCTATGGCTACACCTTC. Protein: CASRDFYGYTF.

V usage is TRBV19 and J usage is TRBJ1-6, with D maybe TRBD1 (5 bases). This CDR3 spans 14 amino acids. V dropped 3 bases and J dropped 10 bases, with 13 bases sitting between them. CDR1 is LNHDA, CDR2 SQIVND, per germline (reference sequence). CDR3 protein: CASSIWQGGSPLHF. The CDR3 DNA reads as TGTGCCAGTAGTATTTGGCAGGGCGGCTCACCCCTCCACTTT.

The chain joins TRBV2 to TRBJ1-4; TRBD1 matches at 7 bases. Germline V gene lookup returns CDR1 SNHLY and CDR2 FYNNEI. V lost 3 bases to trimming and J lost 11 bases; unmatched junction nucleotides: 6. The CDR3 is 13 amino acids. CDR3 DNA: TGTGCCAGCAGTGACGACAGGGTCGGCAAACTGTTTTTT. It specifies CASSDDRVGKLFF.

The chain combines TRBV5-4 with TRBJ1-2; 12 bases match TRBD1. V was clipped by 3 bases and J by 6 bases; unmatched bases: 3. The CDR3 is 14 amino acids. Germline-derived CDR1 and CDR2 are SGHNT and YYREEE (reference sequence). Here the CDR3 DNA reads TGTGCCAGCAGCTCGGGACAGGGGGCAAATGGCTACACCTTC. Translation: CASSSGQGANGYTF.

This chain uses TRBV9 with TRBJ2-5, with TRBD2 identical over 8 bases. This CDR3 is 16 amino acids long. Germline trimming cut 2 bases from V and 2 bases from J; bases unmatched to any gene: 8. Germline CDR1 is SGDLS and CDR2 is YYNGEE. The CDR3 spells CASSVGVAGIQETQYF. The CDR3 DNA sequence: TGTGCCAGCAGCGTTGGAGTAGCGGGGATTCAAGAGACCCAGTACTTC.

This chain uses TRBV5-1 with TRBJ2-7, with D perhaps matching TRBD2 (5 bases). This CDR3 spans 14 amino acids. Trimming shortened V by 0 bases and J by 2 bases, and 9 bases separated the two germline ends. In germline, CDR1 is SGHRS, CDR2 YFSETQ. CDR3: CASSLGLATYEQYF. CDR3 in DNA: TGCGCCAGCAGCTTGGGGCTAGCTACCTACGAGCAGTACTTC.

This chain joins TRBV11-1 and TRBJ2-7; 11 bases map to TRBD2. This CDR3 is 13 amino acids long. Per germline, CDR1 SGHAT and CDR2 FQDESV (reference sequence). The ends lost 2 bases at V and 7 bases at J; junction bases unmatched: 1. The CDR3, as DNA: TGTGCCAGCAGCTTACTAGCGGGAGGTGAGCAGTACTTC. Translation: CASSLLAGGEQYF.

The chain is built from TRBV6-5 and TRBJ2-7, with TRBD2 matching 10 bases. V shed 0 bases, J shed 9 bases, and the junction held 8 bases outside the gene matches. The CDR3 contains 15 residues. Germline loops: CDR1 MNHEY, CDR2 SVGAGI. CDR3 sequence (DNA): TGTGCCAGCAGTTACTCGAGTAGCGGGAGGTTAGTGCAGTACTTC. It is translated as CASSYSSSGRLVQYF.